The T cell receptor beta chain described here comes from a study of blood T cell repertoires in COVID-19. Trimming shortened V by 2 bases and J by 0 bases, and 10 bases separated the two germline ends. This CDR3 comprises 15 residues. The germline gives CDR1 MNHNY, CDR2 SVGAGI (reference sequence). Libraries were prepared by immunoSEQ multiplex PCR; TCRdb keeps only in-frame clonotypes and omits some of them. The sample holds 200,000 to 250,000 clones; about nine tenths are singletons and the top ten take roughly 6%. This receptor was obtained from a man in his sixties who had recovered from COVID-19. The rearrangement joins TRBV6-6 to TRBJ1-1; possibly TRBD1 for D (6 bases). Sequenced sample: peripheral blood. The CDR3 nucleotides are TGTGCCAGCAGTTACGGGGGGGCAATGAACACTGAAGCTTTCTTT. Translated, it gives CASSYGGAMNTEAFF.